This T cell receptor (beta chain) is drawn from a study of graft-versus-host responses after intestinal transplantation. Study-wide context: Multivisceral, liver-intestinal, or isolated intestinal transplants were performed in recipients. Broader study findings: Allografts from individuals with graft-donor T cell macrochimerism displayed high graft-versus-host to host-versus-graft clonal ratios.

Concerning this clone: The target antigen is unknown.

The protocol was immunoSEQ multiplex PCR, while the TCRdb copy is restricted to in-frame clones and leaves out a portion. The top ten clones hold roughly 0.71% of a sample with about 110,000 clones, approximately 90% of them seen once. CDR3 length: 16 residues. Looked up from germline, CDR1 is LGHNT and CDR2 is FRNRAP. V gave up 0 bases and J gave up 4 bases; unmatched junction bases: 4. The sequencing here drew on unstimulated CD4+ T cells sorted from spleen or lymph node cells, taken before transplant. V and J are TRBV12-5 and TRBJ2-3, with 10 bases lining up with TRBD2. The sequence derives from a human donor who was the organ donor for an intestinal transplant. CDR3 DNA: TGTGCTAGTGGTTTGGTACTAGCGGGATCCCCAGATACGCAGTATTTT. Translated, it gives CASGLVLAGSPDTQYF.